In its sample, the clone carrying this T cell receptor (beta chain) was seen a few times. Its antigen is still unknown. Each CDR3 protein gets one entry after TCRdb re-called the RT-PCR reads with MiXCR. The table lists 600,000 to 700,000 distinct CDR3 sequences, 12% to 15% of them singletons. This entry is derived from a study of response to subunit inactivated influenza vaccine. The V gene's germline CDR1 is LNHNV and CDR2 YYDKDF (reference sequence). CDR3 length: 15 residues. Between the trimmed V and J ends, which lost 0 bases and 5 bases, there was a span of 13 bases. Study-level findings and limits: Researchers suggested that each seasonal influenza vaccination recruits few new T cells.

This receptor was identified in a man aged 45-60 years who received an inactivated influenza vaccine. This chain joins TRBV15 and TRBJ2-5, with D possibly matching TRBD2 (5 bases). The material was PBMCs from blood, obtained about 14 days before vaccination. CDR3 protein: CATSRDRGWEETQYF. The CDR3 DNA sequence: TGTGCCACCAGCAGAGATCGTGGCTGGGAGGAGACCCAGTACTTC.